Described below is a single T cell receptor beta chain sequence and its context. The clone's antigen remains unknown. The record has no base qualities; no much larger clone is one base away. The immunoSEQ hsTCRB assay version 4, run in survey mode, was used to sequence TCRbeta repertoires from genomic DNA. Genomic DNA was diluted to 8.5 to 10 ng/uL, and up to 1 ug per sample was used for TCRbeta sequencing. In the paper's pipeline: TCRbeta data analysis was done in ImmunoSeq Analyzer 3.0, and diversity was calculated on productive nucleotide rearrangements. Lower-bound TCR diversity was estimated with the improved Chao index, and clonality with the Gini coefficient using the Immunarch R package. Different nucleotide rearrangements encoding the same CDR3beta amino acid sequence were counted as distinct clonotypes. Differential abundance analysis identified TCRbeta sequences significantly enriched in antigen-responding cells relative to anti-CD3/anti-CD28-activated cells. GLIPH2 clustered TCRs by predicted peptide-MHC specificity, both within individual participants and across merged participant data sets. Here the immuneACCESS table is served through TCRdb, limited to in-frame sequences with V and J called. Missing clones are a known gap in these copies; in checked studies unresolved V genes cover under half, and the rest lacks a known reason. V and J calls and clone size are those listed in that table; D and trimming were worked out from the DNA. The sample contains 30,000 to 40,000 clones, approximately 85% of them found a single time. Jointly, the top ten make up 15% to 20% of the sample.

These data are taken from a study of persistence of HIV-infected CD4 T cells (dated by TCRdb to about 2020). Background on the whole study: The study isolated CMV- and HIV-1 Gag-responding CD4+ T cells from ART-treated individuals to examine antigen-driven clonal expansion of HIV-1-infected cells. Peripheral blood samples of up to 180 mL were collected at multiple time points, except for a couple of participants, who underwent leukapheresis at a single time point. Proviral sequencing was used to assess clonality among infected cells, whereas TCRbeta sequencing gauged the clonality of all cells within each sorted population. In the cross-participant TCR cluster analysis, fewer than 10 participants were included for CMV and roughly seven participants were included for Gag. The median time participants had been on suppressive ART was about 8 years.

The germline V and J ends show losses of 8 bases and 4 bases respectively, and no gene match explains 5 bases of the junction. The germline V gene (reference sequence) gives CDR1 as LGHDT and CDR2 as YNNKEL. The cysteine opens and the phenylalanine closes a CDR3 of 14 amino acids. Solely the CDR3 DNA is kept, with 42 bases framed from the first base. The paper as a whole reports these results and caveats: Enrichment of degenerate expanded CDR3beta sequences was found in antigen-responding cells, suggesting convergent selection of CD4+ responses to CMV and Gag. Within the same sorted populations, TCR oligoclonality correlated with proviral oligoclonality. Bulk TCR analyses could not be restricted to the rare CMV-responding cells that actually carried HIV-1 proviruses. TCRbeta richness in CMV- and Gag-responding cells was significantly lower than in anti-CD3/anti-CD28-responding cells; CMV-responding cells had higher oligoclonality than CD3/CD28-stimulated and Gag-responding cells. Few individuals were included in the study, and only a limited range of antigens was tested.

Explained via the paper, the treatment or condition label denotes: suppressive antiretroviral therapy. A pool of overlapping HIV-1 Gag 15-mer peptides, at about 1 ug per peptide per mL, was used to stimulate the cells. Memory populations depleted of antigen-responding cells were obtained by sorting nonresponding CD40L-negative CD69-negative CD45RO-high memory CD4+ T cells. HIV-1-infected adults in whom suppressive ART had been started during chronic infection were enrolled as participants. For at least 4 years, the participants' plasma HIV-1 RNA had been undetectable, below 50 copies/mL. To be included, participants needed a CD4+ T cell count above 400 cells/uL and a positive CMV serology. Before stimulation, PBMCs were isolated using density centrifugation and then depleted of CD8+ T cells. Stimulation of CD8-depleted PBMCs was carried out for approximately 17 hours with anti-CD28/CD49d costimulation, CD40-blocking antibody and enfuvirtide, to prevent new infections. Cells were sorted on a Beckman Coulter MoFlo Legacy or XDP sorter, with propidium iodide excluding dead cells. For samples with more than one million cells, genomic DNA was extracted with the QIAamp DNA Mini Kit, and for all other samples the Quick-DNA Microprep Kit was used.

The starting material was CD4+ T cells sorted from PBMCs after approximately 20-hour stimulation, obtained from a patient who received antiretroviral therapy. The cell subset or site label here, explained by the study, means: CD40L-CD69- CD45RO-high memory CD4 T cells not responding to Gag peptides. This sequence originates from an adult woman with HIV who was CMV-seropositive. Here the chain combines TRBV3-1 (or the pseudogene TRBV3-2) and TRBJ2-7, and 13 junction bases match TRBD2. Here is the DNA: TGTGCCAGCCAGGGACTAGCGGGAAAGTACGAGCAGTACTTC. It translates to CASQGLAGKYEQYF.